Shown below are 13 T cell receptor beta chains from a single sample sequenced in a study of blood T cell repertoires in COVID-19. TCRdb's copy holds only in-frame clones and misses some; the assay was immunoSEQ multiplex PCR. The sample includes approximately 190,000 clones, about 88% of them seen just once. Input material: peripheral blood. The receptors shown here come from a middle-aged woman who had recovered from COVID-19.

The V call is TRBV6-1, the J call TRBJ2-5; TRBD2 matches 11 bases. Germline V CDR1 and CDR2: MNHNS, SASEGT. CDR3 length: 14 residues. The V segment lost 8 bases and the J segment 5 bases; nucleotides outside the gene matches: 7. Written as DNA, the CDR3 is TGTGCCAGCTGGGGGACTAGCGGTGGGGAGACCCAGTACTTC. It codes for CASWGTSGGETQYF.

The DNA for the CDR3 is TGTGCCAGCAGCCAGGGACAAGCCCAGCCCCAGCATTTT. As protein: CASSQGQAQPQHF. The rearrangement uses TRBV7-9 and TRBJ1-5; possibly TRBD1 for D (6 bases). The CDR3 is 13 residues long. Germline values: CDR1 SEHNR, CDR2 FQNEAQ (reference sequence). V was pared by 5 bases and J by 7 bases, with 12 bases between. The full variable domain, rest sourced from reference TRBV7-9 and TRBJ1-5, is DTGVSQNPRHKITKRGQNVTFRCDPISEHNRLYWYRQTLGQGPEFLTYFQNEAQLEKSRLLSDRFSAERPKGSFSTLEIQRTEQGDSAMYLCASSQGQAQPQHFGDGTRLSIL.

The chain couples TRBV20-1 to TRBJ2-1; TRBD2 might be the D (5 bases). This CDR3 is 15 amino acids long. The germline gives CDR1 DFQATT, CDR2 SNEGSKA (reference sequence). V was clipped by 3 bases and J by 0 bases, with 12 bases between them. CDR3 DNA: TGCAGTGCTAGTTCTGGACTGACCTCCTACAATGAGCAGTTCTTC. This codes for CSASSGLTSYNEQFF.

This chain joins TRBV6-5 and TRBJ2-7; 7 bases agree with TRBD1. In germline, CDR1 is MNHEY, CDR2 SVGAGI. The CDR3 covers 13 residues. V gave up 6 bases and J gave up 5 bases; unmatched junction bases: 7. CDR3: CASRRQGVNEQYF. The DNA of the CDR3 is TGTGCCAGCAGACGACAGGGTGTCAACGAGCAGTACTTC.

This chain uses TRBV6-5 with TRBJ1-5; 8 bases match TRBD1. The V gene end was trimmed by 7 bases and the J gene end by 5 bases; junction bases not matched to a gene: 1. The CDR3 covers 12 residues. CDR1 and CDR2 (germline): MNHEY, SVGAGI. This CDR3 reads CASKDRDQPQHF. In DNA form, the CDR3 reads TGTGCCAGCAAGGACAGGGATCAGCCCCAGCATTTT.

Here the CDR3 reads CASGSTGRATDTQYF. CDR3 bases: TGTGCTAGTGGTTCTACAGGGAGGGCCACAGATACGCAGTATTTT. The V gene is TRBV12-5, the J gene TRBJ2-3, with D possibly TRBD2 on 7 matching bases. This CDR3 region has 15 residues. Germline-derived CDR1 and CDR2 are LGHNT and FRNRAP. V dropped 4 bases and J dropped 2 bases, with 13 bases sitting between them.

The chain recombines TRBV6-7 with TRBJ2-2, with 9 bases fitting TRBD1. TRBV6-7 is placed among ORFs of uncertain function. V trimming: 7 bases; J trimming: 3 bases; junction bases outside the gene matches: 12. The CDR3 totals 17 residues. In DNA form, the CDR3 reads TGTGCCAGCACCAATTCACAGGGGGCGCGGGACACCGGGGAGCTGTTTTTT. Its translation is CASTNSQGARDTGELFF.

J is TRBJ2-1 and V is TRBV27; tentative D call: TRBD2 (5 bases). Germline-derived CDR1 and CDR2 are MNHEY and SMNVEV (reference sequence). The CDR3 runs to 15 residues. V lost 2 bases to trimming and J lost 6 bases, with 14 bases between them. The CDR3 DNA reads TGTGCCAGCAGTTTACGTAGCGTAACGGGCAATGAGCAGTTCTTC. It is translated as CASSLRSVTGNEQFF.

This clone was seen a single time. V is TRBV18 and J is TRBJ1-4; D gene unclear. This CDR3 is built from 15 residues. Trimming stripped 5 bases from V and 5 bases from J, with 15 bases between. Germline CDR1 reads KGHSH; CDR2 reads LQKENI. For the CDR3, the DNA is TGTGCCAGCTCATCGGGAGCTGCGGGAAATGAAAAACTGTTTTTT. Translated: CASSSGAAGNEKLFF.

The chain recombines TRBV18 with TRBJ2-2, with a weak D call TRBD2 (5 bases). Germline assignment: CDR1 KGHSH and CDR2 LQKENI. V was shortened by 1 base and J by 6 bases, with 15 bases between the two germline ends. The CDR3 runs 16 residues. CDR3 sequence (DNA): TGTGCCAGCTCACCACAGGGAGACTTTCCCGCCGGGGAGCTGTTTTTT. Its protein is CASSPQGDFPAGELFF.

The V and J genes are TRBV7-9 and TRBJ2-2; D remains unclear. The CDR3 has 12 amino acids. The V end was cut by 4 bases, the J end by 3 bases, with 3 bases between. Germline V gene sequence: CDR1 SEHNR, CDR2 FQNEAQ (reference sequence). This CDR3 reads CASSSYTGELFF. The CDR3 DNA is TGTGCCAGCAGCTCCTACACCGGGGAGCTGTTTTTT.

The rearrangement joins TRBV6-5 to TRBJ1-2; D perhaps matches TRBD1 (5 bases). There are 12 residues in the CDR3. The V gene lost 8 bases and the J gene lost 5 bases, with 12 bases spanning the gap. CDR1 is MNHEY and CDR2 is SVGAGI in the germline V gene. CDR3 residues: CASARGEYGYTF. DNA of the CDR3: TGTGCCAGCGCTCGGGGGGAGTATGGCTACACCTTC.

The rearrangement uses TRBV7-2 and TRBJ1-2, with D tentatively TRBD1 (6 bases). This CDR3 has 14 amino acids. Germline CDR1 reads SGHTA; CDR2 reads FQGNSA. Between the trimmed V and J ends, which lost 2 bases and 3 bases, there was a span of 10 bases. CDR3 nucleotides: TGTGCCAGCAGCTTACAGGGGATCGACTATGGCTACACCTTC. Its protein is CASSLQGIDYGYTF.